The source of this T cell receptor (beta chain) is a study of T-cell reconstitution after alpha-beta-depleted transplantation in children. Germline V gene data show CDR1 as MNHNS and CDR2 as SASEGT. This CDR3 spans 15 amino acids. V dropped 8 bases and J dropped 1; count of bases not matched to a gene: 7. Researchers prepared the TCRbeta library using unique molecular identifiers, the study reports. TCRdb processed the PCR reads anew with MiXCR; each CDR3 protein has one entry. Among hundreds of thousands of distinct CDR3 sequences listed, roughly 13% were seen once. The source material was PBMCs, sampled before TCRalphabeta/CD19-depleted stem cell transplant. This clonotype originated in a girl aged 2 to 10 with congenital amegakaryocytic thrombocytopenia, due to receive a stem cell transplant. The genes are TRBV6-1 and TRBJ2-5; TRBD1 aligns across 10 bases. CDR3 loop: CASSTGQGIQETQYF. Here the CDR3 DNA reads TGTGCCAGCTCGACGGGACAGGGGATCCAAGAGACCCAGTACTTC.